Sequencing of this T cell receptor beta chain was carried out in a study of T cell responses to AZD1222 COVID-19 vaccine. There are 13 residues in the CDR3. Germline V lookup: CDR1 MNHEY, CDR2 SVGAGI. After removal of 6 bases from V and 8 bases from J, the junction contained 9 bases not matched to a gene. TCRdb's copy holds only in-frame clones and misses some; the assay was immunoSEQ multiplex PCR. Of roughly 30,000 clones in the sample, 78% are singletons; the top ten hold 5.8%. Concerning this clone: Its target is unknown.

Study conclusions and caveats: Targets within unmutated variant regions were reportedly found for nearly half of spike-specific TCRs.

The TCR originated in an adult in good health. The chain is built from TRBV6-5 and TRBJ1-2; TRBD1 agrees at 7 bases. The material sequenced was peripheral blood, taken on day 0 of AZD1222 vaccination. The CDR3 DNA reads TGTGCCAGCAGCCGTAGTGAGGGGGCCGGCTACACCTTC. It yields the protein CASSRSEGAGYTF.